These 32 T cell receptor beta chains came from one sample sequenced in a study of T cell clonality in common variable immunodeficiency. Sequencing was performed with immunoSEQ multiplex PCR; in TCRdb, only in-frame clones are kept and a portion is missing. The sample contains some 40,000 clones, none of them singletons. Material: peripheral blood mononuclear cells. These receptors all stem from a person between 18 and 70 years old in good health.

This clone was counted at least ten times. Read sequence stops 3 residues before the CDR3 end, and the germline J gene provides the missing end. V gene TRBV12-3 or TRBV12-4 combines with J gene TRBJ1-2; 8 nucleotides line up with TRBD1. The CDR3 runs to 12 residues. The DNA read from the CDR3 is TGTGCCAGCAGTGTAGACAGGGGCGGC. Encoded protein: CASSVDRGG. The whole CDR3 region reads CASSVDRGGYTF.

At least ten counts were recorded for this clone. The DNA ends 3 residues before the CDR3 does, and the rest of the CDR3 is filled in from the germline J gene. This chain links TRBV5-1 with TRBJ1-1; perhaps TRBD1 as D (6 bases). Germline V gene sequence: CDR1 SGHRS, CDR2 YFSETQ. Deletions cut 4 bases from V and 1 base from J, with 8 bases between. The CDR3 is 13 amino acids. CDR3: CASSPTGNTEAFF. Incomplete CDR3 DNA: TGCGCCAGCAGCCCGACAGGGAACACTGAA.

This clone was counted at least ten times. The read terminates 3 residues before the CDR3 end, so the remaining end is supplied by the germline J gene. The chain combines TRBV20-1 with TRBJ2-7; 8 positions agree with TRBD1. The CDR3 is made up of 15 amino acids. The germline V gene has CDR1 DFQATT and CDR2 SNEGSKA (reference sequence). V trimming: 6 bases; J trimming: 4 bases; junction bases outside the gene matches: 14. Incomplete CDR3 DNA: TGCAGTGCCAGCTGGGGAGGACAGGGTTTTTACGAG. Protein product: CSASWGGQGFYE. The CDR3 reads in full as CSASWGGQGFYEQYF.

At least ten counts were recorded for this clone. The CDR3 end falls 3 residues outside the read, so it is completed with the germline J gene. The chain employs TRBV20-1 and TRBJ2-5; D perhaps matches TRBD1 (6 bases). Trimming removed 2 bases from V and 5 bases from J, with 18 bases in between. Germline CDR1 reads DFQATT; CDR2 reads SNEGSKA (reference sequence). The CDR3 contains 15 residues. CDR3 sequence: CSARSQGRGEETQYF. The CDR3 bases that were read are TGCAGTGCTAGATCCCAAGGCAGGGGCGAGGAGACC.

This clone was recorded at least ten times. The missing CDR3 end, 3 residues past where the read stops, is filled in from the germline J gene. The V and J genes are TRBV5-1 and TRBJ2-2; 9 bases fit TRBD1. The CDR3 has 15 residues. Germline V gene data show CDR1 as SGHRS and CDR2 as YFSETQ. Losses at the gene ends were 4 bases for V and 6 bases for J; bases not matched to a gene: 7. This CDR3 is CASSPITGGSGELFF. The CDR3 DNA, read in part, is TGCGCCAGCAGCCCAATTACAGGGGGCTCCGGGGAG.

Sample share makes this clone medium-sized. The missing CDR3 end, 3 residues past where the read stops, is filled in from the germline J gene. The V gene is TRBV20-1, the J gene TRBJ2-3, with TRBD2 identical over 11 bases. The germline gives CDR1 DFQATT, CDR2 SNEGSKA (reference sequence). V was pared by 3 bases and J by 5 bases, with 10 bases of the junction left unmatched. The CDR3 extends over 16 amino acids. The CDR3 loop reads CSARDKTSGRLDTQYF. The part of the CDR3 DNA that was read is TGCAGTGCTAGGGATAAAACTAGCGGGAGACTAGATACG.

Ten or more counts support this clone. The read ends 3 residues shy of where the CDR3 ends; the end is completed using the germline J gene. The chain combines TRBV14 with TRBJ2-2; D uncertain. Germline CDR1 is SGHDN and CDR2 is FVKESK. This CDR3 is 12 amino acids long. The covered CDR3 bases are TGTGCCAGCAGCCCCCCCTATTCACCG. Encoded protein: CASSPPYSP. Given in full, the CDR3 is CASSPPYSPLFF.

Points on this clone: A much bigger clone sits one base away, suggesting this may be a read error. The CDR3 extends 3 residues past the end of the read, so its final part is completed from the germline J gene. The chain combines TRBV19 with TRBJ2-2, with 8 nucleotides matching TRBD2. The CDR3 has 15 amino acids. Germline values: CDR1 LNHDA, CDR2 SQIVND (reference sequence). The part of the CDR3 DNA that was read is TGTGCCAGTAGTATCGGGAGGGGTCGAAATGAAAAG. Translated: CASSIGRGRNEK. In full, the CDR3 is CASSIGRGRNEKLFF. Based on the CDR3 plus reference TRBV19 and TRBJ2-2, the full variable domain is DGGITQSPKYLFRKEGQNVTLSCEQNLNHDAMYWYRQDPGQGLRLIYYSQIVNDFQKGDIAEGYSVSREKKESFPLTVTSAQKNPTAFYLCASSIGRGRNEKLFFGEGSRLTVL.

This clone has more than one count but fewer than ten. Read data end 3 residues before the CDR3 end; the end is taken from the germline J gene. The rearrangement joins TRBV7-8 to TRBJ2-5; 7 bases map to TRBD2. Germline trimming cut 5 bases from V and 5 bases from J; bases unmatched to any gene: 8. CDR3 size: 14 residues. Germline values: CDR1 SGHVS, CDR2 FQNEAQ. CDR3 protein: CASSQRGGKETQYF. Incomplete CDR3 DNA: TGTGCCAGCAGCCAGAGGGGAGGGAAGGAGACC. Drawing the rest from reference TRBV7-8 and TRBJ2-5, the complete variable domain is GAGVSQSPRYKVAKRGQDVALRCDPISGHVSLFWYQQALGQGPEFLTYFQNEAQLDKSGLPSDRFFAERPEGSVSTLKIQRTQQEDSAVYLCASSQRGGKETQYFGPGTRLLVL.

This clone was recorded many times. The sequenced fragment ends 3 residues before the CDR3 boundary, so the rest is inferred from the germline J gene. The V gene is TRBV7-8, the J gene TRBJ2-5, with TRBD2 matching 7 bases. J gave up 2 bases and V 0 bases, and 3 bases lay outside the gene matches. This CDR3 is 15 amino acids long. Germline loops: CDR1 SGHVS, CDR2 FQNEAQ. Incomplete CDR3 DNA: TGTGCCAGCAGCTTAGCCCTTAGCGGGCAAGAGACC. This sequence encodes CASSLALSGQET. The full CDR3 reads CASSLALSGQETQYF.

Many counts were recorded for this clone. CDR3 in amino acids: CASSQEPGQGLNEQFF. The CDR3 DNA, read in part, is TGTGCCAGCTCACAAGAGCCGGGACAGGGTCTAAATGAG. The chain is built from TRBV18 and TRBJ2-1; 9 nucleotides align to TRBD1. With the read ending 3 residues before the CDR3 end, the germline J gene is used to fill in that end. Per germline, CDR1 KGHSH and CDR2 LQKENI. The junction had 11 bases not matched to a gene; V was cut back by 4 bases and J by 7 bases. This CDR3 is built from 16 residues.

This clone appeared many times. The read terminates 3 residues ahead of where the CDR3 ends, so the germline J gene completes it. V usage is TRBV10-2 and J usage is TRBJ2-7; TRBD1 agrees at 7 bases. Looked up from germline, CDR1 is WSHSY and CDR2 is SAAADI. The CDR3 has 15 residues. V shed 2 bases, J shed 2 bases, and the junction held 6 bases outside the gene matches. The sequenced part of the CDR3 DNA is TGCGCCAGCAGTGAGCCGGGACAGAGTCCCTACGAG. Its protein product is CASSEPGQSPYE. The whole CDR3 region reads CASSEPGQSPYEQYF.

This clone occurred many times. The CDR3 protein is CASSLQGIQDEQFF. The CDR3 DNA, read in part, is TGCGCCAGCAGTTTACAGGGAATCCAGGATGAG. V gene TRBV10-1 combines with J gene TRBJ2-1, with D possibly TRBD1 on 6 matching bases. The CDR3 end falls 3 residues outside the read, so it is completed with the germline J gene. The CDR3 covers 14 residues. Trimming took off 5 bases at V and 8 bases at J, with 16 bases between the two ends. CDR1 WNHNN and CDR2 SYGVQD come from the germline V gene (reference sequence).

This clone was recorded at least ten times. The covered CDR3 bases are TGCAGTGCTAGTTTTCCTAGCGGGGCCCAAGAGACC. Translating it yields CSASFPSGAQET. The full CDR3 protein reads CSASFPSGAQETQYF. This sequence joins TRBV20-1 and TRBJ2-5, with 9 bases matching TRBD2. The CDR3 goes on 3 residues after the read ends, and that part is filled in from the germline J gene. Per germline, CDR1 DFQATT and CDR2 SNEGSKA (reference sequence). The CDR3 is 15 residues long. V lost 3 bases to trimming and J lost 1 base; unmatched junction nucleotides: 6.

This clone has ten or more counts. The read stops 3 residues short of the end of the CDR3; the missing end is completed from the germline J gene. The chain joins TRBV5-1 to TRBJ2-5, with 14 bases matching TRBD2. V trimming: 4 bases; J trimming: 5 bases; junction bases outside the gene matches: 7. Looked up from germline, CDR1 is SGHRS and CDR2 is YFSETQ. CDR3 length: 16 residues. The CDR3 is CASSMGLAGDSETQYF. CDR3 DNA, as far as it was read: TGCGCCAGCAGCATGGGACTAGCGGGAGATAGTGAGACC.

This clone appeared many times. The missing CDR3 end, 3 residues past where the read stops, is filled in from the germline J gene. The chain couples TRBV11-2 to TRBJ1-1; D possibly corresponds to TRBD1 (5 bases). The V and J ends lost 2 bases and 2 bases respectively, with 12 bases between them. CDR1 SGHAT and CDR2 FQNNGV come from the germline V gene. The CDR3 covers 15 residues. This chain's CDR3 is CASSLTPGLNTEAFF. The CDR3 DNA, read in part, is TGTGCCAGCAGCTTAACACCGGGACTAAACACTGAA.

Ten or more counts support this clone. Read coverage stops 3 residues before the CDR3 terminus; the germline J gene supplies the remainder. The chain carries TRBV2 and TRBJ2-2, with a tentative D call TRBD1 (6 bases). CDR1 and CDR2 from the germline V gene are SNHLY and FYNNEI. The CDR3 is 14 amino acids. V was clipped by 8 bases and J by 7 bases, with 17 bases between them. Partial CDR3 DNA: TGTGCCAGCCTAGTGACAACAGGGTACGGGGAG. Protein: CASLVTTGYGE. The full CDR3 sequence reads CASLVTTGYGELFF. The full variable domain, with the rest looked up from reference TRBV2 and TRBJ2-2, is EPEVTQTPSHQVTQMGQEVILRCVPISNHLYFYWYRQILGQKVEFLVSFYNNEISEKSEIFDDQFSVERPDGSNFTLKIRSTKLEDSAMYFCASLVTTGYGELFFGEGSRLTVL.

This clone showed up just a few times. Mismatch with germline at one junction end may stem from a read error. The missing CDR3 end, 3 residues past where the read stops, is filled in from the germline J gene. Other DNA sequences from this sample encode an identical CDR3 as well. The gene calls are TRBV30 and TRBJ1-3, with D possibly being TRBD1 (6 bases). The CDR3 sequence is 15 residues long. Per germline, CDR1 GTSNPN and CDR2 SVGIG (reference sequence). CDR3 DNA, as far as it was read: TGTGCCTGGAGTGTATCGGGGGGCTCTGGAAACACA. As protein: CAWSVSGGSGNT. The full CDR3 protein is CAWSVSGGSGNTIYF.

This clone was counted many times. The CDR3 end falls 3 residues outside the read, so it is completed with the germline J gene. The chain recombines TRBV20-1 with TRBJ2-4, with D tentatively TRBD2 (5 bases). The CDR3 contains 16 residues. Germline V gene lookup returns CDR1 DFQATT and CDR2 SNEGSKA (reference sequence). V dropped 0 bases and J dropped 0 bases, with 12 bases sitting between them. The part of the CDR3 DNA that was read is TGCAGTGCTAGAGATCTGGGCGGACTAGCCAAAAACATT. Translated: CSARDLGGLAKNI. The entire CDR3 protein is CSARDLGGLAKNIQYF.

This clone was counted ten times or more. The CDR3 end lies 3 residues beyond the end of the read and is filled in from the germline J gene. V and J are TRBV20-1 and TRBJ1-4, with D possibly TRBD1 on 5 matching bases. In germline, CDR1 is DFQATT, CDR2 SNEGSKA (reference sequence). The V end was cut by 5 bases, the J end by 4 bases, with 11 bases between. This CDR3 is built from 13 residues. The CDR3 reads CSAPDNLNEKLFF. The sequenced part of the CDR3 DNA is TGCAGTGCTCCGGACAACCTTAATGAAAAA.

This clone came up many times. The read comes to an end 3 residues before the CDR3 does, leaving the germline J gene to fill in the end. The chain recombines TRBV2 with TRBJ2-3, with 8 positions matching TRBD1. Germline V gives CDR1 SNHLY, CDR2 FYNNEI. Trimming took 6 bases from V and 4 from J; bases not matched to a gene: 6. The CDR3 consists of 14 residues. CDR3 in amino acids: CASRMTGEADTQYF. Incomplete CDR3 DNA: TGTGCCAGCAGGATGACAGGGGAGGCAGATACG.

In its sample, this clone was seen many times. The read halts 3 residues ahead of the CDR3 end, with the missing end drawn from the germline J gene. V and J are TRBV5-1 and TRBJ2-3; D is uncertain. The V and J ends lost 0 bases and 0 bases respectively, with 11 bases between them. This CDR3 contains 16 residues. Germline CDR1 is SGHRS and CDR2 is YFSETQ. The CDR3 bases that were read are TGCGCCAGCAGCTTGGCCCGAGGCCCTAGCACAGATACG. It translates to CASSLARGPSTDT. In full, the CDR3 reads CASSLARGPSTDTQYF.

This clone was observed at least ten times. The read ends 3 residues before the CDR3 terminus; that terminus is restored from the germline J gene. The genes are TRBV19 and TRBJ2-5; 7 nucleotides align to TRBD1. The CDR3 consists of 16 residues. CDR1 LNHDA and CDR2 SQIVND come from the germline V gene (reference sequence). J gave up 6 bases and V 3 bases, and 13 bases lay outside the gene matches. The DNA read from the CDR3 is TGTGCCAGTAGTATTGCGGCGTGGGGACAGCTCCAGACC. This sequence encodes CASSIAAWGQLQT. In full, the CDR3 is CASSIAAWGQLQTQYF.

There are a few counts of this clone. The sequenced fragment ends 3 residues before the CDR3 boundary, so the rest is inferred from the germline J gene. The chain uses TRBV5-6 and TRBJ2-4; D is perhaps TRBD2 (5 bases). Germline CDR1 SGHDT, CDR2 YYEEEE. The CDR3 sequence is 13 residues long. The chain's CDR3 is CASSLAADEGQYF. The covered CDR3 bases are TGTGCCAGCAGCTTGGCCGCAGACGAGGGT.

This clone was seen many times. The DNA ends 3 residues before the CDR3 does, and the rest of the CDR3 is filled in from the germline J gene. The V and J genes are TRBV28 and TRBJ1-4; D remains ambiguous. CDR3 length equals 14 residues. CDR1 is MDHEN and CDR2 is SYDVKM in the germline V gene. V was shortened by 2 bases and J by 0 bases, with 4 bases between the two germline ends. CDR3 amino acids: CASSLPATNEKLFF. Incomplete CDR3 DNA: TGTGCCAGCAGTTTACCCGCAACTAATGAAAAA.

This clone occurred many times. The read falls 3 residues short of the CDR3 end, and the missing part is taken from the germline J gene. The chain has TRBV6-4 and TRBJ2-3; 7 nucleotides align to TRBD2. V gave up 2 bases and J gave up 2 bases; unmatched junction bases: 4. The CDR3 contains 15 residues. In germline, CDR1 is MRHNA, CDR2 SNTAGT. This CDR3 reads CASSDRAGPTDTQYF. The DNA read from the CDR3 is TGTGCCAGCAGTGACAGAGCGGGACCCACAGATACG.

This clone was observed many times. The read ends 3 residues before the CDR3 terminus; that terminus is restored from the germline J gene. V is TRBV20-1 and J is TRBJ2-1, with TRBD1 as a possible D gene (6 bases). The V end was cut by 0 bases, the J end by 2 bases, with 11 bases between. CDR3 length: 15 residues. Germline V lookup: CDR1 DFQATT, CDR2 SNEGSKA (reference sequence). The sequenced part of the CDR3 DNA is TGCAGTGCTAGAGATCCCCAGGGGACCTACAATGAG. Translating it yields CSARDPQGTYNE. The entire CDR3 sequence reads CSARDPQGTYNEQFF.

This clone was observed at least ten times. The CDR3 goes on 3 residues after the read ends, and that part is filled in from the germline J gene. This sample also contains other DNA sequences that code for the same CDR3. This chain connects TRBV20-1 to TRBJ1-2; D possibly corresponds to TRBD1 (5 bases). In germline, CDR1 is DFQATT, CDR2 SNEGSKA (reference sequence). This CDR3 is built from 12 residues. V gave up 2 bases and J gave up 6 bases, with 10 bases separating them. The CDR3: CSARQGLDGYTF. The CDR3 DNA, read in part, is TGCAGTGCTAGACAGGGTCTCGATGGC.

Ten or more counts support this clone. The CDR3 end is not reached by the read, which stops 3 residues before it; the germline J gene fills it in. The chain joins TRBV4-2 to TRBJ2-3; D is possibly TRBD2 (6 bases). From germline, CDR1 is LGHNA and CDR2 YNFKEQ. CDR3 length: 15 amino acids. V was trimmed by 5 bases and J by 1 base, leaving 13 bases between them. The chain's CDR3 is CASSGKRVGTDTQYF. Incomplete CDR3 DNA: TGTGCCAGCAGCGGTAAGCGGGTCGGCACAGATACG.

The table lists this clone with many counts. Sequencing ends 3 residues short of the CDR3 end; the germline J gene provides the rest. V usage is TRBV7-6 and J usage is TRBJ2-7; a possible D gene is TRBD1 (5 bases). This CDR3 is 14 amino acids long. Per the germline V gene, CDR1 is SGHVS and CDR2 is FNYEAQ. Deletions cut 0 bases from V and 3 bases from J, with 9 bases between. The CDR3 reads CASSLAEGDYEQYF. CDR3 DNA, as far as it was read: TGTGCCAGCAGCTTAGCGGAAGGGGACTACGAG.

At least ten counts were recorded for this clone. Coverage ceases 3 residues before the CDR3 finishes, and the germline J gene fills in the end. The chain has TRBV20-1 and TRBJ2-3, with 9 bases that match TRBD2. V was pared by 4 bases and J by 2 bases, with 10 bases of the junction left unmatched. The CDR3 runs 16 residues. Per germline, CDR1 DFQATT and CDR2 SNEGSKA (reference sequence). CDR3 DNA (partial): TGCAGTGCTATTGGGGGGCTAGCGGGGTACACAGATACG. Its protein is CSAIGGLAGYTDT. The entire CDR3 protein reads CSAIGGLAGYTDTQYF.

This clone was seen many times. The observed sequence ends 3 residues before the CDR3 terminus, with the missing tail filled in from the germline J gene. The gene calls are TRBV7-8 and TRBJ1-5; 8 bases agree with TRBD1. There are 16 residues in the CDR3. The trim removed 5 bases at V and 2 bases at J, leaving 8 bases unmatched. The germline gives CDR1 SGHVS, CDR2 FQNEAQ. The CDR3 loop reads CASSLRGRGGNQPQHF. The CDR3 DNA, read in part, is TGTGCCAGCAGCCTCAGGGGGCGCGGGGGCAATCAGCCC.